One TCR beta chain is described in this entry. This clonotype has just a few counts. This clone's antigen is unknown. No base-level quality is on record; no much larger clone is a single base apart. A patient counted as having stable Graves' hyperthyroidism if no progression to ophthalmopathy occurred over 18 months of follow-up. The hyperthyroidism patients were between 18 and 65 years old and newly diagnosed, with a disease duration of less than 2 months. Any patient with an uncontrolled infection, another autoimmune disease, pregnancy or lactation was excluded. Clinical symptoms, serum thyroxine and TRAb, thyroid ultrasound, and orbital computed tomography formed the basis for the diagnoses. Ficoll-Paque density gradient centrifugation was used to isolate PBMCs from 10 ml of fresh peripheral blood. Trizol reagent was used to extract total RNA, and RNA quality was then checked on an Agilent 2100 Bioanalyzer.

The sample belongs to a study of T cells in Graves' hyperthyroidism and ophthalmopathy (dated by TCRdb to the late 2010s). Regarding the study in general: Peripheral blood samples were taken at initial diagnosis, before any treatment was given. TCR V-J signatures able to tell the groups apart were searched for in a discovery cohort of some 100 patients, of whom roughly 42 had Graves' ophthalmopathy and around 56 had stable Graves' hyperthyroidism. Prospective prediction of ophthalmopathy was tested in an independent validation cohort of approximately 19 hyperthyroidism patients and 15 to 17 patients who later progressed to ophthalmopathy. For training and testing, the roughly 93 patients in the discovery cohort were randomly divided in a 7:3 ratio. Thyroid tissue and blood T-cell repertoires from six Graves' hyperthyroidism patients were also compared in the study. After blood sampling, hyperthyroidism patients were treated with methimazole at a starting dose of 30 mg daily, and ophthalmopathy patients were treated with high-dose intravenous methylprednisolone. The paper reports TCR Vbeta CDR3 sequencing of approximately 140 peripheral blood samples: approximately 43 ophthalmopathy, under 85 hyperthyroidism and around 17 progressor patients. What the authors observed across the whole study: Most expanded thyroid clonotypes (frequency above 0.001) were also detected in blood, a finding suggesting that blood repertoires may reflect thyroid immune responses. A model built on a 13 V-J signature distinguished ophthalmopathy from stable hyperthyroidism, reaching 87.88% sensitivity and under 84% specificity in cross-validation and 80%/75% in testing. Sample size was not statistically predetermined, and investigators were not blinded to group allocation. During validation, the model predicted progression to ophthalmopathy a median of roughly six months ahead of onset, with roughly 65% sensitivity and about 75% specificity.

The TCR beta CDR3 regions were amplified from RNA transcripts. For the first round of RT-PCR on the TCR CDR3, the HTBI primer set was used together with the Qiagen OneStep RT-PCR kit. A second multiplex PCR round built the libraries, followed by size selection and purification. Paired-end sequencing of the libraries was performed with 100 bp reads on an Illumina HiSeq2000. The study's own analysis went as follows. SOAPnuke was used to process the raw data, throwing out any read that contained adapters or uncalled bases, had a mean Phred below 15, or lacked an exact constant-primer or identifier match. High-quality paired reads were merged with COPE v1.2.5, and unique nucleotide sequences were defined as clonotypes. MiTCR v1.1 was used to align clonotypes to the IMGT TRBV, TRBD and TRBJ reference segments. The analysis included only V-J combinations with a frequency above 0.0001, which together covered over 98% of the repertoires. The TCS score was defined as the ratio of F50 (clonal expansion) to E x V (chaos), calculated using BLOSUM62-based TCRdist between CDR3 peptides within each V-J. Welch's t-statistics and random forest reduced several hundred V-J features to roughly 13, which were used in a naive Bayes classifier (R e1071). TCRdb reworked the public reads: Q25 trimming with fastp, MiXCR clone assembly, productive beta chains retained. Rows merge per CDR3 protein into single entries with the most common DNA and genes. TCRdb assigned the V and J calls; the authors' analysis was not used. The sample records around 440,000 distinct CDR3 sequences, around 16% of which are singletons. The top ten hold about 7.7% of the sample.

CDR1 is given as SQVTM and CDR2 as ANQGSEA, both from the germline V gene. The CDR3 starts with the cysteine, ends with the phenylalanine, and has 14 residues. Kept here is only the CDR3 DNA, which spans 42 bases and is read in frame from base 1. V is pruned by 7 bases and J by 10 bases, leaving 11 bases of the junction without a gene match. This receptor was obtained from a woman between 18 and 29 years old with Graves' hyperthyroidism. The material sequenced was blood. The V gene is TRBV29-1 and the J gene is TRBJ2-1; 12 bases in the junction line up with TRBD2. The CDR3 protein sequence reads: CSAPTSGRPWEQFF. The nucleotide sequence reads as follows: TGCAGCGCCCCCACTAGCGGGAGGCCCTGGGAGCAGTTCTTC.